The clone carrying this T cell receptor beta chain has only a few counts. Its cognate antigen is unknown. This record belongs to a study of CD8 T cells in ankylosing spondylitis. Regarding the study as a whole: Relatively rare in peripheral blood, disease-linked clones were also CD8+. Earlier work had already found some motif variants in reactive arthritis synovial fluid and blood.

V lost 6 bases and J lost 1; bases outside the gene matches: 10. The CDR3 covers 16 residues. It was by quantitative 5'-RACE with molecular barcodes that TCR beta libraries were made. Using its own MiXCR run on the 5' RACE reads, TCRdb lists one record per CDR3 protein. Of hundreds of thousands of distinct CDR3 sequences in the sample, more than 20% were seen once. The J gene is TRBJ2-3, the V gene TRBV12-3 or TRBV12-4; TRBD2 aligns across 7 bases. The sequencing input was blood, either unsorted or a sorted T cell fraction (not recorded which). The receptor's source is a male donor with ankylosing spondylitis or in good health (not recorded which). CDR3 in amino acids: CASSPWARGGTDTQYF. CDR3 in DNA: TGTGCCAGCAGCCCCTGGGCCCGGGGGGGCACAGATACGCAGTATTTT.